This T cell receptor beta chain is drawn from a study of T cell responses to AZD1222 COVID-19 vaccine. Clones were sequenced by immunoSEQ multiplex PCR, and TCRdb holds only the in-frame ones, with some missing. The data show 170,000 or so clones, 87% seen once. CDR3 length equals 17 residues. Germline-derived CDR1 and CDR2 are LGHDT and YNNKEL (reference sequence). V was clipped by 2 bases and J by 5 bases; unmatched bases: 7. The TCR sequence derives from an adult in good health. The source was peripheral blood, collected on day 0 of AZD1222 vaccination. The J gene is TRBJ2-7, the V gene TRBV3-1 (or the pseudogene TRBV3-2); TRBD2 aligns across 15 bases. CDR3 DNA sequence: TGTGCCAGCAGCCAAAGAGCCGGGACTAGCGGGAGGAACGAGCAGTACTTC. Translating it yields CASSQRAGTSGRNEQYF.